These T cell receptor beta chains were read from a single sample in a study of blood T cell repertoires in COVID-19. Data came from immunoSEQ multiplex PCR; TCRdb stores just in-frame clones and leaves some out. Of tens of thousands of clones listed, under 85% are singletons. Sequencing was done on a sample of peripheral blood. These receptors were collected from a man aged 60 to 75 with COVID-19, enrolled during active disease. The CDR3 runs from the conserved cysteine through the conserved F or W. Each record gives: CDR3 protein, J gene, V gene.

CDR3aa: CASNEQGGSQPQHF
j_gene: TRBJ1-5
v_gene: TRBV7-2

CDR3aa: CASSGVLAGGSYNEQFF
j_gene: TRBJ2-1
v_gene: TRBV5-4

CDR3aa: CASSLGHTNTEAFF
j_gene: TRBJ1-1
v_gene: TRBV18

CDR3aa: CASSLRTSGGHEQFF
j_gene: TRBJ2-1
v_gene: TRBV7-9

CDR3aa: CASSIRGGRADYGYTF
j_gene: TRBJ1-2
v_gene: TRBV19

CDR3aa: CASSSLYEQYF
j_gene: TRBJ2-7
v_gene: TRBV11-3

CDR3aa: CSVWQGRGATDTQYF
j_gene: TRBJ2-3
v_gene: TRBV29-1

CDR3aa: CASSPNQRAYEQYF
j_gene: TRBJ2-7
v_gene: TRBV13

CDR3aa: CASSVGGVKGYTF
j_gene: TRBJ1-2
v_gene: TRBV19

CDR3aa: CASSQIGSRETQYF
j_gene: TRBJ2-5
v_gene: TRBV4-1

CDR3aa: CASSFRGGGGNTIYF
j_gene: TRBJ1-3
v_gene: TRBV5-4

CDR3aa: CASSFRRDYGYTF
j_gene: TRBJ1-2
v_gene: TRBV5-5

CDR3aa: CASRVLAGGYEQYF
j_gene: TRBJ2-7
v_gene: TRBV28

CDR3aa: CASSHGQGAYEQYF
j_gene: TRBJ2-7
v_gene: TRBV9

CDR3aa: CASSSGQRDSNQPQHF
j_gene: TRBJ1-5
v_gene: TRBV5-7

CDR3aa: CSGMTGNFGYTF
j_gene: TRBJ1-2
v_gene: TRBV29-1

CDR3aa: CASSLKRGRFLVENEQFF
j_gene: TRBJ2-1
v_gene: TRBV28

CDR3aa: CSAQLDEQFF
j_gene: TRBJ2-1
v_gene: TRBV20-1

CDR3aa: CASSGRGGQPQHF
j_gene: TRBJ1-5
v_gene: TRBV7-2

CDR3aa: CASSQESSWHNEQFF
j_gene: TRBJ2-1
v_gene: TRBV3-1/TRBV3-2

CDR3aa: CASSSRVDTEAFF
j_gene: TRBJ1-1
v_gene: TRBV3-1/TRBV3-2

CDR3aa: CASSWRVGEAFF
j_gene: TRBJ1-1
v_gene: TRBV7-2

CDR3aa: CAGRTGVEKLFF
j_gene: TRBJ1-4
v_gene: TRBV27

CDR3aa: CASRRQGADNSPLHF
j_gene: TRBJ1-6
v_gene: TRBV28

CDR3aa: CASSYRDNNQPQHF
j_gene: TRBJ1-5
v_gene: TRBV9

CDR3aa: CASSMGLLNTGELFF
j_gene: TRBJ2-2
v_gene: TRBV7-7

CDR3aa: CAISETAGTYNEQFF
j_gene: TRBJ2-1
v_gene: TRBV10-3

CDR3aa: CASSQETSGGVGTQYF
j_gene: TRBJ2-5
v_gene: TRBV3-1/TRBV3-2

CDR3aa: CASSTVAGAYEQYF
j_gene: TRBJ2-7
v_gene: TRBV19

CDR3aa: CASGLVSGWEQYF
j_gene: TRBJ2-7
v_gene: TRBV12-5

CDR3aa: CAASTSGGTDTQYF
j_gene: TRBJ2-3
v_gene: TRBV10-3

CDR3aa: CATSRETGETDTQYF
j_gene: TRBJ2-3
v_gene: TRBV15

CDR3aa: CANLGEVGDTQYF
j_gene: TRBJ2-3
v_gene: TRBV2

CDR3aa: CASSFSGGGTGELFF
j_gene: TRBJ2-2
v_gene: TRBV7-2

CDR3aa: CASSSGQGAQETQYF
j_gene: TRBJ2-5
v_gene: TRBV18

CDR3aa: CASSLGLAGAAYNEQFF
j_gene: TRBJ2-1
v_gene: TRBV5-4

CDR3aa: CASSLMLANEQFF
j_gene: TRBJ2-1
v_gene: TRBV5-1

CDR3aa: CASSHIVGELFF
j_gene: TRBJ2-2
v_gene: TRBV4-1

CDR3aa: CASSQAYEQYF
j_gene: TRBJ2-7
v_gene: TRBV3-1/TRBV3-2

CDR3aa: CASSPRTSGGTSSDTQYF
j_gene: TRBJ2-3
v_gene: TRBV5-1

CDR3aa: CASSMEGKRGNTIYF
j_gene: TRBJ1-3
v_gene: TRBV19

CDR3aa: CASSPQGRGSSNQPQHF
j_gene: TRBJ1-5
v_gene: TRBV18

CDR3aa: CASSFSRTGNYEQYF
j_gene: TRBJ2-7
v_gene: TRBV7-3

CDR3aa: CASSNQGTTCEQYF
j_gene: TRBJ2-7
v_gene: TRBV21-1

CDR3aa: CSALSNEQFF
j_gene: TRBJ2-1
v_gene: TRBV20-1

CDR3aa: CASSTGEWWGGETQYF
j_gene: TRBJ2-5
v_gene: TRBV11-3

CDR3aa: CAWGPGQERANYGYTF
j_gene: TRBJ1-2
v_gene: TRBV30

CDR3aa: CASSQALGPNQPQHF
j_gene: TRBJ1-5
v_gene: TRBV4-2

CDR3aa: CASRSTSGRAYEQYF
j_gene: TRBJ2-7
v_gene: TRBV7-2

CDR3aa: CASSQDRVNSPLHF
j_gene: TRBJ1-6
v_gene: TRBV3-1/TRBV3-2

CDR3aa: CASSFTGAGEPLHF
j_gene: TRBJ1-6
v_gene: TRBV6-5

CDR3aa: CASSQGGTYGYTF
j_gene: TRBJ1-2
v_gene: TRBV14

CDR3aa: CASSSRGEQYF
j_gene: TRBJ2-7
v_gene: TRBV5-4